There are many counts of the clone carrying this TCR beta chain. The CDR3 is made up of 13 amino acids. Trimming took 0 bases from V and 8 from J, leaving 8 bases between them. CDR1 and CDR2 from the germline V gene are LGHNA and YNFKEQ. This record belongs to a study of blood T cells in healthy people across ages. Overall study: Per two T cells, template switching captured roughly one barcoded beta molecule.

PCR was performed a second time for roughly 7 to 12 cycles using a sample-barcoded 5' primer and a J-beta primer mix. No fewer than 2.5 million CDR3-containing paired-end reads came from each sample. MiXCR, run by TCRdb on the 5' RACE reads, gives a single entry per CDR3 protein. This sample has about 690,000 distinct CDR3 sequences; roughly 41% occur once, and the top ten carry 30%. The receptor was isolated from an elderly man in good health. The chain employs TRBV4-2 and TRBJ2-1; no firm D call. What was sequenced was blood. In DNA form, the CDR3 reads TGTGCCAGCAGCCAAGAAACGGCGGATGAGCAGTTCTTC. Protein: CASSQETADEQFF.